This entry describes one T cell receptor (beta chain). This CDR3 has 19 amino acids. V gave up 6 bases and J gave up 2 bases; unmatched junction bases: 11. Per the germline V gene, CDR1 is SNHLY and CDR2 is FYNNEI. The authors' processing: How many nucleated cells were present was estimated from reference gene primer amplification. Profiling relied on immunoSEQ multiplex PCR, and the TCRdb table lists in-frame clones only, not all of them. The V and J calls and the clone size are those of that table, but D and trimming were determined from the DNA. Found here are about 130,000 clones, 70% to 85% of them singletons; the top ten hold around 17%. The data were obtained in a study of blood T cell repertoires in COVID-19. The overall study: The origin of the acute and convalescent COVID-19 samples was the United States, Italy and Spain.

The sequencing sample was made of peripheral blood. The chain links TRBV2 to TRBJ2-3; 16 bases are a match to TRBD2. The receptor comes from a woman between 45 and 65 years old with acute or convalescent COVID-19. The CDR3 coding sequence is TGTGCCAGCAGCGGGACTAGCGGGGGGGACGACGTACACACAGATACGCAGTATTTT. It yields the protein CASSGTSGGDDVHTDTQYF.